Reported below is one T cell receptor beta chain. Antigen specificity is unknown. Additional DNA sequences in this sample encode the identical CDR3. The source of the sample is a study of shared clonotypes between healthy human individuals. The CDR3 length is 14 residues. With 4 bases clipped from V and 2 bases from J, the junction kept 4 bases outside the gene matches. In germline, CDR1 is SGHRS, CDR2 YFSETQ. At a deep level, the assay was run. The protocol was immunoSEQ multiplex PCR, while the TCRdb copy is restricted to in-frame clones and leaves out a portion. The data hold about 2 million clones, with roughly 94% observed a single time. Broader study findings: Estimated richness was generally greater in naive than memory subsets. It was anticipated that sequencing depth would influence how many clonotypes donors shared. Even with large depth, rarefaction showed that sorted-subset sequencing was incomplete.

It was CD45RO-negative cells, positively selected for CCR7, that made up naive CD8 cells, with terminally differentiated effector memory CD45RA+ cells excluded. The sequencing sample was made of naive CD8+ T cells sorted from blood. The clonotype was recovered from a man between 18 and 35 years old in good health. The gene calls are TRBV5-1 and TRBJ2-7; 9 bases line up with TRBD1. CDR3 loop: CASSPGTGTYEQYF. As DNA, the CDR3 is TGCGCCAGCAGCCCTGGGACAGGGACCTACGAGCAGTACTTC.